These T cell receptor beta chains were read from a single sample in a study of CD8 T cells in Susac syndrome. TCRdb itself ran the immunoSEQ multiplex PCR reads through MiXCR, one entry per CDR3 protein. The sample holds hundreds of thousands of distinct CDR3 sequences; 95% are singletons and the top ten take approximately 0.082%. The sequencing input was CD4+ T cells from PBMCs. Source of these receptors: a human donor with multiple sclerosis. Both conserved end residues are part of each CDR3. The order of the fields is D gene, J gene, clone size, V gene, CDR3 DNA, CDR3 protein. D genes are given only for firm matches. Some rows have no size entry. The others give once, few or many, or a class for an expanded clone.

d_call: TRBD2; j_call: TRBJ2-6; clone_size: once; v_call: TRBV10-3; cdr3_nt: TGTGCCGCGGGGGGGCTTGGGGCCAACGCCCTGACTTTC; cdr3_aa: CAAGGLGANALTF
d_call: -; j_call: TRBJ1-4; clone_size: once; v_call: TRBV20-1; cdr3_nt: TGCAGTGCTAGGTCCCCTCCTAGTGAAAAACTGTTTTTT; cdr3_aa: CSARSPPSEKLFF
d_call: -; j_call: TRBJ2-2; clone_size: -; v_call: TRBV29-1; cdr3_nt: TGCAGCGTTGGGGAGAACACCGGGGAGCTGTTTTTT; cdr3_aa: CSVGENTGELFF
d_call: -; j_call: TRBJ2-5; clone_size: -; v_call: TRBV3-1; cdr3_nt: TGTGCCAGCAGCCAGACCGGCGGAGGGACCCAGTACTTC; cdr3_aa: CASSQTGGGTQYF
d_call: TRBD2; j_call: TRBJ2-1; clone_size: -; v_call: TRBV29-1; cdr3_nt: TGCAGCGTTGGGCTAGCGGGGGGACGTGAGCAGTTCTTC; cdr3_aa: CSVGLAGGREQFF
d_call: -; j_call: TRBJ2-1; clone_size: -; v_call: TRBV2; cdr3_nt: TGTGCCAGCAGTCAAGGGCCCCGCGCCGAGCAGTTCTTC; cdr3_aa: CASSQGPRAEQFF
d_call: -; j_call: TRBJ2-1; clone_size: -; v_call: TRBV18; cdr3_nt: TGTGCCAGCTCACCGGACAGCAATGAGCAGTTCTTC; cdr3_aa: CASSPDSNEQFF
d_call: -; j_call: TRBJ2-5; clone_size: -; v_call: TRBV18; cdr3_nt: TGTGCCAGCTCACCAATCGCGGCACAAGAGACCCAGTACTTC; cdr3_aa: CASSPIAAQETQYF
d_call: -; j_call: TRBJ1-2; clone_size: once; v_call: TRBV3-1; cdr3_nt: TGTGCCAGCAGCCGAAGTGAGGCTGGCTACACCTTC; cdr3_aa: CASSRSEAGYTF
d_call: TRBD1; j_call: TRBJ1-1; clone_size: -; v_call: TRBV30; cdr3_nt: TGTGCCTGGAGCAACAGGGGCATGAACACTGAAGCTTTCTTT; cdr3_aa: CAWSNRGMNTEAFF
d_call: -; j_call: TRBJ1-5; clone_size: -; v_call: TRBV12-3/TRBV12-4; cdr3_nt: TGTGCCAGCAGTCCGCAGAATCAGCCCCAGCATTTT; cdr3_aa: CASSPQNQPQHF
d_call: -; j_call: TRBJ2-5; clone_size: -; v_call: TRBV7-8; cdr3_nt: TGTGCCAGCAGCCCCTGGACTCGAGATGAGACCCAGTACTTC; cdr3_aa: CASSPWTRDETQYF
d_call: TRBD1; j_call: TRBJ2-7; clone_size: -; v_call: TRBV18; cdr3_nt: TGTGCCAGCTCGACCGGAGGGACAGGGGCCTACGAGCAGTACTTC; cdr3_aa: CASSTGGTGAYEQYF
d_call: -; j_call: TRBJ2-5; clone_size: -; v_call: TRBV7-9; cdr3_nt: TGTGCCAGCAGCGGAGACCCAACGGGGGAGACCCAGTACTTC; cdr3_aa: CASSGDPTGETQYF
d_call: -; j_call: TRBJ2-5; clone_size: -; v_call: TRBV28; cdr3_nt: TGTGCCAGCCTTAGGGCCGTTGAGGAGACCCAGTACTTC; cdr3_aa: CASLRAVEETQYF
d_call: -; j_call: TRBJ2-3; clone_size: -; v_call: TRBV29-1; cdr3_nt: TGCAGCGTTTTTATAACAGCAGATACGCAGTATTTT; cdr3_aa: CSVFITADTQYF
d_call: -; j_call: TRBJ2-7; clone_size: -; v_call: TRBV7-9; cdr3_nt: TGTGCCAGCAGCTTAGCGATGCAGGGGCCGCTTTTGCAGTACTTC; cdr3_aa: CASSLAMQGPLLQYF
d_call: -; j_call: TRBJ2-4; clone_size: -; v_call: TRBV23-1; cdr3_nt: TGCGCCAGCAGTCCCGCCCGGTCGGGGATTCAGTACTTC; cdr3_aa: CASSPARSGIQYF
d_call: TRBD1; j_call: TRBJ1-2; clone_size: -; v_call: TRBV3-1; cdr3_nt: TGTGCCAGCAGCCAAGATGTGGCGGACAGGACCTATGGCTACACCTTC; cdr3_aa: CASSQDVADRTYGYTF
d_call: -; j_call: TRBJ2-3; clone_size: -; v_call: TRBV21-1; cdr3_nt: TGTGCCAGCAGCACGACCGCCGAGAGGGGACTCTCCTCAGATACGCAGTATTTT; cdr3_aa: CASSTTAERGLSSDTQYF
d_call: -; j_call: TRBJ2-5; clone_size: -; v_call: TRBV15; cdr3_nt: TGTGCCACCAGCAGAGATAAAGAGACCCAGTACTTC; cdr3_aa: CATSRDKETQYF
d_call: TRBD1; j_call: TRBJ2-1; clone_size: -; v_call: TRBV13; cdr3_nt: TGTGCCAGCAGCAGAGACAGGGGCTACAATGAGCAGTTCTTC; cdr3_aa: CASSRDRGYNEQFF
d_call: -; j_call: TRBJ1-1; clone_size: -; v_call: TRBV30; cdr3_nt: TGTGCCTGGAGTGTAGACATCCCGAACACTGAAGCTTTCTTT; cdr3_aa: CAWSVDIPNTEAFF
d_call: TRBD1; j_call: TRBJ1-2; clone_size: -; v_call: TRBV7-9; cdr3_nt: TGTGCCAGCAGCTTATGGGACAGTGAGAGAGGCTACACCTTC; cdr3_aa: CASSLWDSERGYTF
d_call: -; j_call: TRBJ2-2; clone_size: -; v_call: TRBV12-3/TRBV12-4; cdr3_nt: TGTGCCAGCACTCCCTCCCGGGAGCTGTTTTTT; cdr3_aa: CASTPSRELFF
d_call: -; j_call: TRBJ1-4; clone_size: once; v_call: TRBV27; cdr3_nt: TGTGCCAGCAGTCACCCGACAGGCGGTAATGAAAAACTGTTTTTT; cdr3_aa: CASSHPTGGNEKLFF
d_call: -; j_call: TRBJ1-1; clone_size: -; v_call: TRBV12-3/TRBV12-4; cdr3_nt: TGTGCCAGCAGAACCGGACAGATGAACACTGAAGCTTTCTTT; cdr3_aa: CASRTGQMNTEAFF
d_call: -; j_call: TRBJ1-6; clone_size: -; v_call: TRBV13; cdr3_nt: TGTGCCAGCAGTCTCCGGGCCCCACCCCTCCACTTT; cdr3_aa: CASSLRAPPLHF
d_call: -; j_call: TRBJ2-4; clone_size: -; v_call: TRBV20-1; cdr3_nt: TGCAGTGCTATAGTTTCCGGGATCGAAAACATTCAGTACTTC; cdr3_aa: CSAIVSGIENIQYF
d_call: -; j_call: TRBJ2-2; clone_size: -; v_call: TRBV12-5; cdr3_nt: TGTGCTAGTGGTTTGGGCAGCACCGGGGAGCTGTTTTTT; cdr3_aa: CASGLGSTGELFF
d_call: TRBD1; j_call: TRBJ2-3; clone_size: once; v_call: TRBV5-1; cdr3_nt: TGCGCCAGCAGCCCCGGACAGGCGACAGATACGCAGTATTTT; cdr3_aa: CASSPGQATDTQYF
d_call: -; j_call: TRBJ1-2; clone_size: -; v_call: TRBV4-2; cdr3_nt: TGTGCCAGCAGCCACGCCGGGACGAACAACTATGGCTACACCTTC; cdr3_aa: CASSHAGTNNYGYTF
d_call: -; j_call: TRBJ2-6; clone_size: -; v_call: TRBV20-1; cdr3_nt: TGCAGTGCTAGAGATCTGGAGGGGGACAGCTCTGGGGCCAACGTCCTGACTTTC; cdr3_aa: CSARDLEGDSSGANVLTF
d_call: -; j_call: TRBJ2-7; clone_size: -; v_call: TRBV20-1; cdr3_nt: TGCAGTGCTAGAGTAGGGACGGTGCAAGAGCAGTACTTC; cdr3_aa: CSARVGTVQEQYF
d_call: -; j_call: TRBJ1-1; clone_size: -; v_call: TRBV9; cdr3_nt: TGTGCCAGCAGCGTAGCGCCCTGGGACACTGAAGCTTTCTTT; cdr3_aa: CASSVAPWDTEAFF
d_call: -; j_call: TRBJ2-5; clone_size: once; v_call: TRBV2; cdr3_nt: TGTGCCAGCAGTGGGGGAGCGGGCAAGTTCCAAGAGACCCAGTACTTC; cdr3_aa: CASSGGAGKFQETQYF
d_call: -; j_call: TRBJ1-2; clone_size: -; v_call: TRBV7-9; cdr3_nt: TGTGCCAGCAGCTTAGCGGGATCTAACTATGGCTACACCTTC; cdr3_aa: CASSLAGSNYGYTF
d_call: -; j_call: TRBJ2-3; clone_size: -; v_call: TRBV20-1; cdr3_nt: TGCAGTGCTAGAGATGCGGGGGCTAGCACAGATACGCAGTATTTT; cdr3_aa: CSARDAGASTDTQYF
d_call: -; j_call: TRBJ2-7; clone_size: -; v_call: TRBV24-1; cdr3_nt: TGTGCCACCAATGTCGAAGGGTCGGAGAAAAGGTCCTACGAGCAGTACTTC; cdr3_aa: CATNVEGSEKRSYEQYF
d_call: TRBD2; j_call: TRBJ2-1; clone_size: -; v_call: TRBV3-1; cdr3_nt: TGTGCCAGCAGCATGACTAGCGGGGGCCTGAGATACAATGAGCAGTTCTTC; cdr3_aa: CASSMTSGGLRYNEQFF
d_call: -; j_call: TRBJ1-6; clone_size: -; v_call: TRBV30; cdr3_nt: TGTGCCTGGAGTAATCCTAATTCACCCCTCCACTTT; cdr3_aa: CAWSNPNSPLHF
d_call: TRBD2; j_call: TRBJ2-5; clone_size: once; v_call: TRBV19; cdr3_nt: TGTGCCAGTAATCAGGGTGGGCGGGGGTACCAAGAGACCCAGTACTTC; cdr3_aa: CASNQGGRGYQETQYF
d_call: -; j_call: TRBJ2-1; clone_size: -; v_call: TRBV12-5; cdr3_nt: TGTGCTAGTGGCCCCACAGGGATCAATGAGCAGTTCTTC; cdr3_aa: CASGPTGINEQFF
d_call: -; j_call: TRBJ1-2; clone_size: -; v_call: TRBV27; cdr3_nt: TGTGCCAGCGTCGGGACGTCAGGCTACACCTTC; cdr3_aa: CASVGTSGYTF
d_call: TRBD1; j_call: TRBJ1-6; clone_size: -; v_call: TRBV15; cdr3_nt: TGTGCCACCAGCAGGGACGACATTTATGAGACAGGGGACTCACCCCTCCACTTT; cdr3_aa: CATSRDDIYETGDSPLHF
d_call: TRBD2; j_call: TRBJ2-3; clone_size: -; v_call: TRBV7-2; cdr3_nt: TGTGCCAGCAGCCTGGATCCGGGACTAGCGAGAGTTCAGTATTTT; cdr3_aa: CASSLDPGLARVQYF
d_call: -; j_call: TRBJ2-3; clone_size: -; v_call: TRBV7-2; cdr3_nt: TGTGCCAGCAGCTTAGCCGGAGCGGGCCCCACAGATACGCAGTATTTT; cdr3_aa: CASSLAGAGPTDTQYF